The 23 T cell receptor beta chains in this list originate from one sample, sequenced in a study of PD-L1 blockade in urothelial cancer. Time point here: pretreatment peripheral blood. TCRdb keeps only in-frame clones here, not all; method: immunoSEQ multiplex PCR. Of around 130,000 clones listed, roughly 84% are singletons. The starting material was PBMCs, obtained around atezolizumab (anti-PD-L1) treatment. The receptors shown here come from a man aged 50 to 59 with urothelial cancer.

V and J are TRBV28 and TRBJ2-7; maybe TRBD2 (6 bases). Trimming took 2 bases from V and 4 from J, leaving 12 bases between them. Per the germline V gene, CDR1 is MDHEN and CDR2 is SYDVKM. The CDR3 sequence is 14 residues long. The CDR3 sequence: CASSLIRGGYEQYF. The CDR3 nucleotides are TGTGCCAGCAGTTTAATCCGGGGAGGTTACGAGCAGTACTTC.

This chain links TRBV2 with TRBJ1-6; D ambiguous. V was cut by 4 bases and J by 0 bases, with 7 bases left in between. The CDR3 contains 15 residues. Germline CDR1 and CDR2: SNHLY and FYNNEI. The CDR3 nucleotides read TGTGCCAGCAGTGCACGGAGCTCCTATAATTCACCCCTCCACTTT. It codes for CASSARSSYNSPLHF.

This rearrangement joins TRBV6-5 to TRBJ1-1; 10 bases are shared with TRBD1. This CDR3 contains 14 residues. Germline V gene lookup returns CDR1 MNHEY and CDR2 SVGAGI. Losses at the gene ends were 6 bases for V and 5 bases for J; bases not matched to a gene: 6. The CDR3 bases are TGTGCCAGCAGCGATCCGGGACAGGGGACTGAAGCTTTCTTT. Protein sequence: CASSDPGQGTEAFF.

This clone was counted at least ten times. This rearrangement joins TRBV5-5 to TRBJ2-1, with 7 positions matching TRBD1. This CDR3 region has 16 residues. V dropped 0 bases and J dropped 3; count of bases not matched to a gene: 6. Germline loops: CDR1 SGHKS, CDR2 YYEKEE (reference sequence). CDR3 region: CASSLVAGGLYNEQFF. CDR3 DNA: TGTGCCAGCAGCTTGGTGGCAGGGGGTCTCTACAATGAGCAGTTCTTC.

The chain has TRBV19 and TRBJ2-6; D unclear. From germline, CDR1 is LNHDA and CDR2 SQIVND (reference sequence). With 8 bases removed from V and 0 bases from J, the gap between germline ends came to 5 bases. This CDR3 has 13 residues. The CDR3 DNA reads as TGTGCCAGTTTCAACTCTGGGGCCAACGTCCTGACTTTC. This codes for CASFNSGANVLTF.

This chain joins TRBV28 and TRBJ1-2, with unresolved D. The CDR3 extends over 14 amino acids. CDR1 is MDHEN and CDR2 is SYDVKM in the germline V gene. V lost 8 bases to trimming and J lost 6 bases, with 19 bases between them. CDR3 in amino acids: CASVVTGSLDGYTF. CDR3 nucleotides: TGTGCCAGCGTGGTAACGGGAAGCCTTGATGGCTACACCTTC.

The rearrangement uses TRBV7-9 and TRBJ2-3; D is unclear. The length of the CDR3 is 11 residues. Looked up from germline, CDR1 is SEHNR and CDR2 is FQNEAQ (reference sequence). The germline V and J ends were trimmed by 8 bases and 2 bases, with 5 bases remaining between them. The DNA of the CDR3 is TGTGCCAGCTCTAACACAGATACGCAGTATTTT. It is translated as CASSNTDTQYF.

In nucleotides, the CDR3 is TGTGCCAGCAGCCTCGGGGGGGGTGAGCAGTTCTTC. This codes for CASSLGGGEQFF. The chain combines TRBV27 with TRBJ2-1; 8 positions match TRBD2. This CDR3 comprises 12 residues. J gave up 9 bases and V 6 bases, and 4 bases lay outside the gene matches. The germline CDR1 and CDR2 sequences are MNHEY and SMNVEV (reference sequence).

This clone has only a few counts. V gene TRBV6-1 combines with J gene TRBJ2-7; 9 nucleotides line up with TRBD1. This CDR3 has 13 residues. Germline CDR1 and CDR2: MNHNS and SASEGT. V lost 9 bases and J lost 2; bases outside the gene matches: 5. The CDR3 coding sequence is TGTGCCAGTGCTAGACAGGGGGCCTACGAGCAGTACTTC. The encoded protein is CASARQGAYEQYF.

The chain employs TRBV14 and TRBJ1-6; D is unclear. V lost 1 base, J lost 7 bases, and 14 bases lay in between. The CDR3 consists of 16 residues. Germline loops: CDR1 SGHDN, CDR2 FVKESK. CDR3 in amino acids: CASSQGKWWANSPLHF. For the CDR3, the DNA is TGTGCCAGCAGCCAAGGAAAATGGTGGGCGAATTCACCCCTCCACTTT.

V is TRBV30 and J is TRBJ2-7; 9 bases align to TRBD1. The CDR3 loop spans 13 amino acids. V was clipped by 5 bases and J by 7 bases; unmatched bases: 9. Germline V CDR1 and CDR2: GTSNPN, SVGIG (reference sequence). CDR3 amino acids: CAWSEQGAGEQYF. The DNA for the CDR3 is TGTGCCTGGTCAGAACAGGGGGCGGGTGAGCAGTACTTC.

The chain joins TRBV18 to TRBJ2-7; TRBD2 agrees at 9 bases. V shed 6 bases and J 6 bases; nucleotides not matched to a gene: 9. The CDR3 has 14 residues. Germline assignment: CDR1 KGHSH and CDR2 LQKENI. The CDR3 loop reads CASSQLSGSSEQYF. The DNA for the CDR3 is TGTGCCAGCTCCCAACTTAGCGGGAGTTCCGAGCAGTACTTC.

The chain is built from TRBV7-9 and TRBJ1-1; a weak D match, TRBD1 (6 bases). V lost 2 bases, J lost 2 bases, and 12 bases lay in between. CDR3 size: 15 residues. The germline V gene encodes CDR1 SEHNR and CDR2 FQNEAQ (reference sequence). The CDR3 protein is CASSLMAGTNTEAFF. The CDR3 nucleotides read TGTGCCAGCAGCTTAATGGCAGGGACAAACACTGAAGCTTTCTTT.

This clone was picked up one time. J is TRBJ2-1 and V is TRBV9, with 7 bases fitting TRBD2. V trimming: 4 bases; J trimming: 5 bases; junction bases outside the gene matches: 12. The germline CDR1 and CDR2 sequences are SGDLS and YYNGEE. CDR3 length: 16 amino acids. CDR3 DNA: TGTGCCAGCAGCCCCCGTTTGGAGCGGGGAAACAATGAGCAGTTCTTC. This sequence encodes CASSPRLERGNNEQFF.

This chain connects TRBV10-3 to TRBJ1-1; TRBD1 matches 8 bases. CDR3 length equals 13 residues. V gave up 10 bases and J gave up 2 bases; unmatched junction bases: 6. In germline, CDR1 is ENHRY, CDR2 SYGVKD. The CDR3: CATATGVNTEAFF. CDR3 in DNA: TGTGCCACGGCGACAGGGGTTAACACTGAAGCTTTCTTT.

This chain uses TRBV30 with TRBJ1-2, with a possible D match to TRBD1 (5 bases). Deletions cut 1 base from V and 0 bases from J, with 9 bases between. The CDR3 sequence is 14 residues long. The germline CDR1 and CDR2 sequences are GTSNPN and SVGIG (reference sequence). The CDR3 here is CAWSGTGANYGYTF. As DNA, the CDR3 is TGTGCCTGGAGTGGGACGGGGGCTAACTATGGCTACACCTTC. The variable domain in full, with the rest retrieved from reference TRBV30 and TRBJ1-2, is SQTIHQWPATLVQPVGSPLSLECTVEGTSNPNLYWYRQAAGRGLQLLFYSVGIGQISSEVPQNLSASRPQDRQFILSSKKLLLSDSGFYLCAWSGTGANYGYTFGSGTRLTVV.

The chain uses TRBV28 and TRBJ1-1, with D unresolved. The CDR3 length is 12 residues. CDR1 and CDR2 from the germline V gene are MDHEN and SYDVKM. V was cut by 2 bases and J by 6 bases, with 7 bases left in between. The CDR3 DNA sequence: TGTGCCAGCAGTTTAAATACGGCTGAAGCTTTCTTT. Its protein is CASSLNTAEAFF.

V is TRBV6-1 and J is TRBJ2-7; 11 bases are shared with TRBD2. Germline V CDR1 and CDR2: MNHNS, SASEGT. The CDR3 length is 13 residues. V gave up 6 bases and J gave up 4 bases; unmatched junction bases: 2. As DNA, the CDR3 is TGTGCCAGCAGACTAGCGGGAGAATACGAGCAGTACTTC. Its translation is CASRLAGEYEQYF.

The CDR3 is CASRPSGGSYEQYF. CDR3 bases: TGCGCCAGCAGGCCCTCAGGGGGCTCCTACGAGCAGTACTTC. The chain joins TRBV5-1 to TRBJ2-7; TRBD1 aligns across 7 bases. V lost 5 bases to trimming and J lost 0 bases; unmatched junction nucleotides: 5. The CDR3 has 14 residues. The V gene's germline CDR1 is SGHRS and CDR2 YFSETQ.

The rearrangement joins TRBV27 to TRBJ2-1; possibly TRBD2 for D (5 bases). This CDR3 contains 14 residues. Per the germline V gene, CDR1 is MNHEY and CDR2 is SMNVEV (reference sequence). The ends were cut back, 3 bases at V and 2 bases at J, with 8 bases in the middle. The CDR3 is CASSLEATYNEQFF. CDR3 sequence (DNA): TGTGCCAGCAGTTTGGAGGCCACCTACAATGAGCAGTTCTTC.

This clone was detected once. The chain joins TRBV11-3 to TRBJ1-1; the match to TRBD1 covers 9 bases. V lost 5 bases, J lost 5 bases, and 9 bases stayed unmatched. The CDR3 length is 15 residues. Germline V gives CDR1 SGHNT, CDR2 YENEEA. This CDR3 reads CASSTGTGLGTEAFF. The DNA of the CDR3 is TGTGCCAGCAGCACCGGGACAGGGCTGGGAACTGAAGCTTTCTTT.

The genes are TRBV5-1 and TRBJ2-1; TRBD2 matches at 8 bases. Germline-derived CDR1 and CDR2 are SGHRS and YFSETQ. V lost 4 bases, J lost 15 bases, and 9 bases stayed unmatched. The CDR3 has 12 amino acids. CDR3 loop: CASSRPGLDLFF. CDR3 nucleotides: TGCGCCAGCAGCCGCCCGGGACTAGATCTGTTCTTC.

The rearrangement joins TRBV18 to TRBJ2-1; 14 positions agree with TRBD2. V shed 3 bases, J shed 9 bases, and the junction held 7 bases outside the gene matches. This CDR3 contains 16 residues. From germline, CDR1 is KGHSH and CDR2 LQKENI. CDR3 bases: TGTGCCAGCTCACCCGCTACAGGACTAGCGGGAGGTGAGCAGTTCTTC. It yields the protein CASSPATGLAGGEQFF.